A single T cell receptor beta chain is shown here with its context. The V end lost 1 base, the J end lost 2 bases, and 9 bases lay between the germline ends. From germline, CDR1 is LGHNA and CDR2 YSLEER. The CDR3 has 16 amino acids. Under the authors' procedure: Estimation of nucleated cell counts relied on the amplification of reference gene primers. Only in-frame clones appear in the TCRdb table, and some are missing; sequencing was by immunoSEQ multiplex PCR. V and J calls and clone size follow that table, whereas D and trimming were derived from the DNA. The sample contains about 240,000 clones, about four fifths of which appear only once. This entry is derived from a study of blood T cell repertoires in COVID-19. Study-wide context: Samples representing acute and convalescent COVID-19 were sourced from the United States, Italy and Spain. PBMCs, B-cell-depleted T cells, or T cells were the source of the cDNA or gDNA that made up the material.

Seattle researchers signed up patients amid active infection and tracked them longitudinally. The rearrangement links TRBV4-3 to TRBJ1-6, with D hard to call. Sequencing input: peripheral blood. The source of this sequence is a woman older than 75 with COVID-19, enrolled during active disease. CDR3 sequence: CASSQVYGPYNSPLHF. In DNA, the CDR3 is TGCGCCAGCAGCCAAGTATATGGCCCCTATAATTCACCCCTCCACTTT.